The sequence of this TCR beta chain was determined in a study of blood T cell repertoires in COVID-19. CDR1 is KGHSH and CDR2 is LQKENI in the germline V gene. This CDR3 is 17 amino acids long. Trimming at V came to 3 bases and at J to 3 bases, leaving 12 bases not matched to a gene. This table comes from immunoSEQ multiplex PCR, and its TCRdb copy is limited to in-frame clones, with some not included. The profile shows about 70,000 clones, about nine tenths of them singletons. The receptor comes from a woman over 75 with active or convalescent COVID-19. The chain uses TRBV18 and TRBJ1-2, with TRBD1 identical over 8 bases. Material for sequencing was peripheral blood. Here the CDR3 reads CASSPRTGRMDDYGYTF. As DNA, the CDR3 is TGTGCCAGCTCACCTCGGACAGGGCGGATGGATGACTATGGCTACACCTTC.